This T cell receptor (beta chain) was profiled in a study of beta chain features in type 1 diabetes. Background on the study: The patient and healthy donor groups were comparable for age, gender and cell yields. The examined sorted cells totaled 85 million to 120 million across samples.

Whole-study results and caveats: Researchers could not determine here whether HLA type influences TCRB rearrangement.

This clone was seen more than once but under ten times. The antigen is undetermined. TCRB transcripts that were expressed got sequenced, as all of the isolated RNA had been reverse transcribed. The protocol was immunoSEQ multiplex PCR, while the TCRdb copy is restricted to in-frame clones and leaves out a portion. Of more than 300,000 clones listed, roughly 16% are singletons. V was cut by 4 bases and J by 10 bases, with 24 bases left in between. The V gene's germline CDR1 is SGHRS and CDR2 YFSETQ. The CDR3 totals 16 residues. Every donor had blood drawn once into heparin, around 120 mL on average. This chain connects TRBV5-1 to TRBJ2-1; possible D gene TRBD2, 7 bases. Sequences were obtained from naive CD4+ T cells from blood. The TCR originated in a woman between 18 and 29 years old in good health. CDR3 nucleotides: TGCGCCAGCAGCGCGGCCCGACTAGCAGGAGGGGGAGAGCAGTTCTTC. As protein: CASSAARLAGGGEQFF.